This TCR beta chain was observed in a study of blood T cell repertoires in COVID-19. Study context: Samples representing acute and convalescent COVID-19 were sourced from the United States, Italy and Spain. T cells, B-cell-depleted T cells, or PBMCs provided the cDNA or gDNA that served as material.

In the original workflow: Counts of nucleated cells, estimated from reference gene primer amplification, were obtained. Profiled with immunoSEQ multiplex PCR; TCRdb holds only in-frame clones, not every one. D and trimming come from the DNA, and the V and J calls and clone size come from that table. The table shows nearly 100,000 clones, with approximately 82% occurring only once. The CDR3 totals 17 residues. The germline gives CDR1 SGHRS, CDR2 YFSETQ. Trimming cost V 4 bases and J 0 bases; bases outside gene matches: 9. The chain is built from TRBV5-1 and TRBJ1-1; 10 nucleotides line up with TRBD1. This clonotype originated in a man aged 65-85 years with acute or convalescent COVID-19. Material: peripheral blood. This chain's CDR3 is CASSIGTGDLMNTEAFF. In DNA form, the CDR3 reads TGCGCCAGCAGCATAGGGACAGGGGATCTTATGAACACTGAAGCTTTCTTT.